This T cell receptor (beta chain) appears in the sequencing data of a study of blood T cell repertoires in COVID-19. CDR3 length: 13 residues. Looked up from germline, CDR1 is SEHNR and CDR2 is FQNEAQ (reference sequence). V lost 5 bases and J lost 4, with 11 bases in between. Libraries were prepared by immunoSEQ multiplex PCR; TCRdb keeps only in-frame clonotypes and omits some of them. Altogether 300,000 to 350,000 clones are present, about nine tenths being singletons, with the ten largest covering around 10%. What was sequenced was peripheral blood. The chain couples TRBV7-9 to TRBJ1-1; no clear D. The sequence derives from a young man with COVID-19, enrolled during active disease. DNA of the CDR3: TGTGCCAGCAGCCTTGTCGGGATCACTGAAGCTTTCTTT. It yields the protein CASSLVGITEAFF.